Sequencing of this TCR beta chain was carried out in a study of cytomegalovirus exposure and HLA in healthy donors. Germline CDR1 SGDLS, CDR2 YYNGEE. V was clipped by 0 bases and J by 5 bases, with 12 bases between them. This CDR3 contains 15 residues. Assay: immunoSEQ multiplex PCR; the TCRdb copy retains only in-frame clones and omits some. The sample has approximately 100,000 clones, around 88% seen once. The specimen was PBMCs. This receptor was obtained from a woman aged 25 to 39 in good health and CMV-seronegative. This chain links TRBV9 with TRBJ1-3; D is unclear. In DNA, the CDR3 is TGTGCCAGCAGCGTAGCAGGTCAAACAAGAAACACCATATATTTT. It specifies CASSVAGQTRNTIYF. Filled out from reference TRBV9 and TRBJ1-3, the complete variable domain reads DSGVTQTPKHLITATGQRVTLRCSPRSGDLSVYWYQQSLDQGLQFLIQYYNGEERAKGNILERFSAQQFPDLHSELNLSSLELGDSALYFCASSVAGQTRNTIYFGEGSWLTVV.